This T cell receptor (beta chain) derives from a study of blood T cells in healthy people across ages. The study, taken as a whole, reports: With naive T cell percentage, TCR beta diversity showed a strong correlation.

In the case of this clonotype: The antigen remains unidentified.

A second PCR, run for roughly 7 to 12 cycles, used a sample-barcoded 5' primer plus a J-beta primer mix. TCRdb itself ran the 5' RACE reads through MiXCR, one entry per CDR3 protein. The profile shows approximately 1,100,000 distinct CDR3 sequences, over 35% of them singletons. Germline V gene data show CDR1 as LGHDT and CDR2 as YNNKEL (reference sequence). Deletions cut 10 bases from V and 7 bases from J, with 14 bases between. The CDR3 has 12 residues. Every donor provided roughly 9.1 milliliters of peripheral blood. The sample comprised blood. The receptor was isolated from a woman aged 55-69 years in good health. The gene calls are TRBV3-1 and TRBJ2-1; tentative D call: TRBD2 (5 bases). CDR3 sequence reads: CATGQAGNEQFF. DNA for the CDR3: TGTGCCACGGGCCAGGCGGGTAATGAGCAGTTCTTC.